The clone carrying this T cell receptor (beta chain) was recorded a few times. What it binds is unknown. TCRdb reprocessed the 5' RACE reads with MiXCR, giving one entry per CDR3 protein. The data hold hundreds of thousands of distinct CDR3 sequences, with 21% observed a single time. This entry belongs to a study of identical twins. Study conclusions and caveats: Models came in too low on out-of-frame TCR alpha sharing in monozygotic twins. The analysis was cross-sectional rather than longitudinal within donors.

These data were likewise used in another study, on T cells expressing NK-cell markers. From that study: Among CD8+ T cells from over 5 donors, dominant NKG2C+ clonotypes accounted for about 1.0-7.0%. Also leading the CD3+CD56-NKG2C+ fraction in a handful of donors were these clonotypes.

Sequencing was carried out using PBMCs. The clonotype originates from a woman under 30 in good health.

The CDR3 nucleotides read TGTGCCAGCAGTTTAGGGGCAGGGGCGCGCAGTTACGAGCAGTACTTC. It is translated as CASSLGAGARSYEQYF. The genes are TRBV12-3 or TRBV12-4 and TRBJ2-7, with D maybe TRBD1 (6 bases). The CDR3 runs to 16 residues. Trimming left V 1 base short and J 4 bases short, with 17 bases between.